This TCR beta chain appears in the sequencing data of a study of OX40 agonist ivuxolimab in advanced cancers. Across the whole study: Enrollees could have had prior anti-PD-1, anti-PD-L1 or anti-CTLA-4 therapy, which 35% to 40% had received.

This clone was counted a single time. The CDR3 is 15 residues long. Per the germline V gene, CDR1 is MDHEN and CDR2 is SYDVKM. Profiling relied on immunoSEQ multiplex PCR, and the TCRdb table lists in-frame clones only, not all of them. The data hold around 40,000 clones, with roughly 78% observed a single time. V is TRBV28 and J is TRBJ2-5, with D possibly called TRBD1 or TRBD2 (5 bases each). The J call may be faulty, since TRBJ2-7 better matches the DNA end. This sequence was found in an adult with an advanced solid tumor such as melanoma, head and neck, liver or kidney cancer. Sequencing was performed on CD4+ or CD8+ T cells sorted from blood, taken in a trial of the OX40 agonist ivuxolimab. CDR3 sequence reads: CASNFEQGPSYEQYF. CDR3 DNA sequence: TGTGCCAGCAATTTTGAGCAGGGACCGTCCTACGAGCAGTACTTC.